Following are 16 T cell receptor beta chains from one sample sequenced in a study of blood T cell repertoires in COVID-19. Libraries were prepared by immunoSEQ multiplex PCR; TCRdb keeps only in-frame clonotypes and omits some of them. The top ten clones hold about 10% of a sample with some 150,000 clones, approximately 90% of them seen once. Sequencing input: peripheral blood. The receptors were sampled from a woman older than 75 with acute or convalescent COVID-19.

The chain carries TRBV4-1 and TRBJ2-1; 7 positions match TRBD2. From germline, CDR1 is MGHRA and CDR2 YSYEKL. The CDR3 covers 10 residues. The V gene end was trimmed by 9 bases and the J gene end by 10 bases; junction bases not matched to a gene: 3. The CDR3 bases are TGCGCCAGGGGAGGGCTCGAGCAGTTCTTC. It translates to CARGGLEQFF.

V is TRBV6-5 and J is TRBJ1-2; 10 nucleotides match TRBD1. Germline V lookup: CDR1 MNHEY, CDR2 SVGAGI. The length of the CDR3 is 15 residues. Trimming took 0 bases from V and 7 from J; bases not matched to a gene: 5. The CDR3 DNA follows: TGTGCCAGCAGTTACTCCGGGACAGGGGAGGGTGGCTACACCTTC. This gives the protein CASSYSGTGEGGYTF.

This clone was detected only once. The rearrangement joins TRBV7-3 to TRBJ2-5; D is undetermined. Trimming stripped 4 bases from V and 5 bases from J, with 11 bases between. In germline, CDR1 is SGHTA, CDR2 FQGTGA. The CDR3 length is 13 residues. The CDR3 loop is CASSSQPQETQYF. The CDR3 DNA reads as TGTGCCAGCAGCTCACAACCCCAGGAGACCCAGTACTTC.

V and J are TRBV18 and TRBJ1-5; D is ambiguous. This CDR3 region has 15 residues. Germline CDR1 KGHSH, CDR2 LQKENI. Trimming took 2 bases from V and 6 from J, leaving 14 bases between them. CDR3 sequence reads: CASSPTRFLGQPQHF. Here the CDR3 DNA reads TGTGCCAGCTCACCAACCAGGTTTTTGGGTCAGCCCCAGCATTTT.

The rearrangement links TRBV2 to TRBJ1-1; TRBD1 matches 7 bases. The germline CDR1 and CDR2 sequences are SNHLY and FYNNEI. J was trimmed by 0 bases and V by 6 bases; bases with no gene match: 7. The CDR3 totals 15 residues. The CDR3 bases are TGTGCCAGCAGGCACAGGGGATGGTTGAACACTGAAGCTTTCTTT. Translated, it gives CASRHRGWLNTEAFF.

In DNA form, the CDR3 reads TGTGCCAGCAGCCCCCGGGACAGGGCAATGGGAAACACCATATATTTT. It codes for CASSPRDRAMGNTIYF. The chain employs TRBV7-8 and TRBJ1-3, with 9 bases identical to TRBD1. Trimming took 5 bases from V and 4 from J; bases not matched to a gene: 9. The CDR3 totals 16 residues. Per germline, CDR1 SGHVS and CDR2 FQNEAQ.

The J gene is TRBJ2-2, the V gene TRBV18, with 11 bases matching TRBD2. V trimming: 3 bases; J trimming: 6 bases; junction bases outside the gene matches: 0. CDR1 and CDR2 (germline): KGHSH, LQKENI. The length of the CDR3 is 14 residues. CDR3 in amino acids: CASSPGLAAGELFF. DNA of the CDR3: TGTGCCAGCTCACCGGGACTAGCGGCCGGGGAGCTGTTTTTT.

The rearrangement joins TRBV3-1 (or the pseudogene TRBV3-2) to TRBJ2-3; 14 bases fit TRBD2. The CDR3 extends over 17 amino acids. Per germline, CDR1 LGHDT and CDR2 YNNKEL (reference sequence). V lost 6 bases to trimming and J lost 1 base; unmatched junction nucleotides: 6. CDR3 protein: CASSRLAGGLRTDTQYF. As DNA, the CDR3 is TGTGCCAGCAGTCGACTAGCGGGGGGGCTCCGCACAGATACGCAGTATTTT.

Notes on this clone: Additional DNA sequences in this sample encode the identical CDR3. The chain combines TRBV7-3 with TRBJ2-3; 10 nucleotides agree with TRBD1. The germline V gene has CDR1 SGHTA and CDR2 FQGTGA. Losses at the gene ends were 0 bases for V and 5 bases for J; bases not matched to a gene: 2. The CDR3 has 15 amino acids. The CDR3 region is CASSLTGTGEDTQYF. The CDR3 DNA reads as TGTGCCAGCAGCTTAACCGGGACAGGGGAAGATACGCAGTATTTT.

The chain has TRBV12-5 and TRBJ1-2, with a tentative D call TRBD1 (5 bases). Germline V CDR1 and CDR2: LGHNT, FRNRAP. The CDR3 runs 15 residues. Trimming left V 6 bases short and J 5 bases short, with 19 bases between. The CDR3 protein is CASGHPDRAIYGYTF. The CDR3 coding sequence is TGTGCTAGTGGCCATCCCGACAGAGCCATATATGGCTACACCTTC.

The genes are TRBV6-2 or TRBV6-3 and TRBJ2-7; the match to TRBD1 covers 9 bases. The ends lost 5 bases at V and 3 bases at J; junction bases unmatched: 14. Germline V gives CDR1 MNHEY, CDR2 SVGEGT. The CDR3 has 17 residues. The CDR3 loop is CASSKRTGTGTGYEQYF. As DNA, the CDR3 is TGTGCCAGCAGTAAAAGAACCGGGACAGGGACAGGCTACGAGCAGTACTTC.

The chain carries TRBV6-2 or TRBV6-3 and TRBJ2-2; 10 nucleotides agree with TRBD2. V was pared by 7 bases and J by 5 bases, with 7 bases of the junction left unmatched. Germline assignment: CDR1 MNHEY and CDR2 SVGEGT. The CDR3 is 15 residues long. CDR3 sequence reads: CASTPAGGPTGELFF. CDR3 DNA: TGTGCCAGCACCCCAGCGGGGGGGCCTACCGGGGAGCTGTTTTTT.

The CDR3 DNA sequence: TGTGCCAGCAGCTTGTCCCGAGAGACCCAGTACTTC. Protein: CASSLSRETQYF. The chain couples TRBV5-4 to TRBJ2-5; D ambiguous. This CDR3 has 12 residues. Germline V gene sequence: CDR1 SGHNT, CDR2 YYREEE (reference sequence). Trimming cost V 1 base and J 4 bases, with 5 bases left between them.

The chain joins TRBV9 to TRBJ1-6; perhaps TRBD1 as D (5 bases). CDR1 and CDR2 (germline): SGDLS, YYNGEE. The CDR3 is made up of 15 amino acids. Trimming stripped 0 bases from V and 3 bases from J, with 7 bases between. In DNA form, the CDR3 reads TGTGCCAGCAGCGTAGAGGGGTTCTATAATTCACCCCTCCACTTT. This codes for CASSVEGFYNSPLHF.

The CDR3, as DNA: TGTGCCAGCAGCTTGGGAAGGAGCGGCGAAAAACTGTTTTTT. Translating gives CASSLGRSGEKLFF. J is TRBJ1-4 and V is TRBV5-5; unclear D gene. This CDR3 has 14 residues. V was trimmed by 0 bases and J by 8 bases, leaving 11 bases between them. CDR1 is SGHKS and CDR2 is YYEKEE in the germline V gene (reference sequence). Variable domain in full (rest from reference TRBV5-5 and TRBJ1-4): DAGVTQSPTHLIKTRGQQVTLRCSPISGHKSVSWYQQVLGQGPQFIFQYYEKEERGRGNFPDRFSARQFPNYSSELNVNALLLGDSALYLCASSLGRSGEKLFFGSGTQLSVL.

The chain joins TRBV5-1 to TRBJ2-1; 9 bases agree with TRBD2. The V segment lost 4 bases and the J segment 12 bases; nucleotides outside the gene matches: 17. The CDR3 sequence is 16 residues long. Germline CDR1 and CDR2: SGHRS and YFSETQ. CDR3 nucleotides: TGCGCCAGCAGCAGTCAGTTCCTAGCGGGGCCCGGGAGGCAGTTCTTC. Translating gives CASSSQFLAGPGRQFF.